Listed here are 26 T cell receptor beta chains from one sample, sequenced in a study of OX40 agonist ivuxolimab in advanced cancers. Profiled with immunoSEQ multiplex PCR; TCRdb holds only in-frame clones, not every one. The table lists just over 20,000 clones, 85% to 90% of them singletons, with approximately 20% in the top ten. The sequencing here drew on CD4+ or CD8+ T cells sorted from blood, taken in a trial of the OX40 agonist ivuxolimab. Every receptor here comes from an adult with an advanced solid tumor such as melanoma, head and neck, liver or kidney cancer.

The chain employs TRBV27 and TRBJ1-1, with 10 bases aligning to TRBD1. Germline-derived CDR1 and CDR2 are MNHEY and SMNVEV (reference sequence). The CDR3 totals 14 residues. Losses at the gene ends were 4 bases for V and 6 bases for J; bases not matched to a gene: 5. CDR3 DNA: TGTGCCAGCAGTTCAACCGGGACAGGGGCTGAAGCTTTCTTT. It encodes CASSSTGTGAEAFF.

The CDR3 DNA sequence: TGTGCCACCAATCGTGGGGGCACGAACACCGGGGAGCTGTTTTTT. Translated, it gives CATNRGGTNTGELFF. The rearrangement joins TRBV15 to TRBJ2-2; D might be TRBD1 (6 bases). Germline V gene lookup returns CDR1 LNHNV and CDR2 YYDKDF (reference sequence). Trimming took 7 bases from V and 0 from J, leaving 12 bases between them. This CDR3 spans 15 amino acids.

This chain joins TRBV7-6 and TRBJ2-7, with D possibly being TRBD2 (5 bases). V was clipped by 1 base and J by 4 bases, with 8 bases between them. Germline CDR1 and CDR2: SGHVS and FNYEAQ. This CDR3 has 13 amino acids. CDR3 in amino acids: CASSLGGLYEQYF. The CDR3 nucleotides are TGTGCCAGCAGCTTAGGAGGGCTATACGAGCAGTACTTC.

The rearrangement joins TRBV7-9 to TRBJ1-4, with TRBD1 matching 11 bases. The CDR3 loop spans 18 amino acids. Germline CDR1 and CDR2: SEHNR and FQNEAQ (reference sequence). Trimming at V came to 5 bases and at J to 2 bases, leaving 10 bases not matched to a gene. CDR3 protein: CASSPLWGQGGTNEKLFF. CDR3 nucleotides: TGTGCCAGCAGCCCACTTTGGGGACAGGGGGGTACTAATGAAAAACTGTTTTTT.

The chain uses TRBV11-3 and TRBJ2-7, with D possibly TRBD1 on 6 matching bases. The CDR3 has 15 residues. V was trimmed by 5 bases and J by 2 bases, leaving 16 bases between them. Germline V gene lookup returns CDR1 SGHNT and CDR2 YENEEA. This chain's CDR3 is CASSQTSEGAYEQYF. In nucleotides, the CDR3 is TGTGCCAGCAGCCAAACTAGTGAGGGGGCCTACGAGCAGTACTTC.

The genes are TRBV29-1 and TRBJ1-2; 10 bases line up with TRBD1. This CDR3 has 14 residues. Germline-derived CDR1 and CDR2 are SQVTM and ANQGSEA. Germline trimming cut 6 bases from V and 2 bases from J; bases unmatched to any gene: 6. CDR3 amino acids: CSVRQGAVNYGYTF. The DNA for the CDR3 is TGCAGCGTCCGACAGGGGGCGGTGAACTATGGCTACACCTTC.

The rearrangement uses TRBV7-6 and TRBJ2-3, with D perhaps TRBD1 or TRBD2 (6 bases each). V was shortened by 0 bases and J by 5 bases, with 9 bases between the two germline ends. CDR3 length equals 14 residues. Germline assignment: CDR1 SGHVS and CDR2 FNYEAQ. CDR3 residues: CASSLAGGGDTQYF. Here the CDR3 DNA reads TGTGCCAGCAGCTTAGCGGGGGGCGGAGATACGCAGTATTTT.

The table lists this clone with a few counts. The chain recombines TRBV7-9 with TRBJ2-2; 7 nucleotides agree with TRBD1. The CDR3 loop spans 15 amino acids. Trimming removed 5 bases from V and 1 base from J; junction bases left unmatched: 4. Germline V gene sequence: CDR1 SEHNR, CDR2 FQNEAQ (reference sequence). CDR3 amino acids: CASSMGQMNTGELFF. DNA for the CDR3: TGTGCCAGCAGCATGGGACAGATGAACACCGGGGAGCTGTTTTTT.

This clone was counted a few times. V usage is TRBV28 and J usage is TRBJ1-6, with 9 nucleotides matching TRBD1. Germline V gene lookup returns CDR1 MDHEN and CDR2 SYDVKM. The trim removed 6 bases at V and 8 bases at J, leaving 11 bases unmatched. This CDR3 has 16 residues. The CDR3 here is CASRSTGTGTHSPLHF. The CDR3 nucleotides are TGTGCCAGCAGAAGCACCGGGACAGGGACCCATTCACCCCTCCACTTT.

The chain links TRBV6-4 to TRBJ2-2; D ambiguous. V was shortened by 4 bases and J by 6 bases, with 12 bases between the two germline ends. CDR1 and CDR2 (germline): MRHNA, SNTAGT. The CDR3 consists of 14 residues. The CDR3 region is CASSVDVRAGELFF. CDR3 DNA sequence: TGTGCCAGCAGTGTCGACGTAAGGGCCGGGGAGCTGTTTTTT.

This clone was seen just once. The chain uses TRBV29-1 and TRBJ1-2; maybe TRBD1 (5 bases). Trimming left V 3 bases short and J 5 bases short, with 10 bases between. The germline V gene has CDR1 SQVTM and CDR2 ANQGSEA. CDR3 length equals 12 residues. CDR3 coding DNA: TGCAGCGTTGAGCAGGAGGGGTATGGCTACACCTTC. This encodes CSVEQEGYGYTF.

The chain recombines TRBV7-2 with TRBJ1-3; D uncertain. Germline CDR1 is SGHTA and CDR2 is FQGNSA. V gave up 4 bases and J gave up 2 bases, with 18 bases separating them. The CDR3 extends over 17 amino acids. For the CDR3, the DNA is TGTGCCAGCAGCTCACACATCCCCAGTACGGCTGGAAACACCATATATTTT. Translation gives CASSSHIPSTAGNTIYF.

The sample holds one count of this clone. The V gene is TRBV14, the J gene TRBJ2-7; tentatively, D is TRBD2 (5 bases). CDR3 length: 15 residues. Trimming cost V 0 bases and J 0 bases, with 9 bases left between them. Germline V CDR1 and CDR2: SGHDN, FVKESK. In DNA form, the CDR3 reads TGTGCCAGCAGCCAAGACCCCGGACTCTCCTACGAGCAGTACTTC. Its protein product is CASSQDPGLSYEQYF.

The CDR3 DNA reads TGTGCCAGCAGCACGTACCAAGAGACCCAGTACTTC. This translates into CASSTYQETQYF. V gene TRBV7-9 combines with J gene TRBJ2-5; no definite D call. Germline V CDR1 and CDR2: SEHNR, FQNEAQ (reference sequence). With 5 bases removed from V and 0 bases from J, the gap between germline ends came to 4 bases. CDR3 length: 12 amino acids.

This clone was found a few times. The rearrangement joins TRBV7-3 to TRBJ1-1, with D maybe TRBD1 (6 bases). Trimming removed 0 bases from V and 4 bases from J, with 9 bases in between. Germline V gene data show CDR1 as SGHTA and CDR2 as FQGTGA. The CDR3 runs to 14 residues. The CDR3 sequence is CASSLTGGITEAFF. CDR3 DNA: TGTGCCAGCAGCTTAACAGGGGGGATCACTGAAGCTTTCTTT.

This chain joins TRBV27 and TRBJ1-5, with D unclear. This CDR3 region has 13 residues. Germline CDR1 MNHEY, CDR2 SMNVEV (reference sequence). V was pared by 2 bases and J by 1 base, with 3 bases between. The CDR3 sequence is CASSLESNQPQHF. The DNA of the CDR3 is TGTGCCAGCAGTTTAGAGAGCAATCAGCCCCAGCATTTT.

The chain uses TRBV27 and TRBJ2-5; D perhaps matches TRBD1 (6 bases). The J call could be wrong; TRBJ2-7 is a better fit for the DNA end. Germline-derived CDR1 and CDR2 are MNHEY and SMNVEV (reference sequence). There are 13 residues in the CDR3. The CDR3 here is CASGWTASYEQYF. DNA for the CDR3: TGTGCCAGCGGCTGGACAGCCTCCTACGAGCAGTACTTC.

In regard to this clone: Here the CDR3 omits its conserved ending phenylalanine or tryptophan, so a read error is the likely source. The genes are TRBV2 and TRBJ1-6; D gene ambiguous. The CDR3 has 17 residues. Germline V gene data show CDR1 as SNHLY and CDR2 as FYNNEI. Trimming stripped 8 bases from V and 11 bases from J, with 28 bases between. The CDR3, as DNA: TGTGCCAGCCGTTTCCCAGCGGAGACACCGAATTCGCCACCCCTCCACCTT. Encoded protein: CASRFPAETPNSPPLHL.

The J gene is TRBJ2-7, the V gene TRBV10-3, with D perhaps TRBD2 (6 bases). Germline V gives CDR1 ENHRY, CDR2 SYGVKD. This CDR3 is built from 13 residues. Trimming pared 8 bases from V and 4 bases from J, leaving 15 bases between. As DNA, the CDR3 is TGTGCCATCCATTCGGGGGAAGAGTACGAGCAGTACTTC. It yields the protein CAIHSGEEYEQYF.

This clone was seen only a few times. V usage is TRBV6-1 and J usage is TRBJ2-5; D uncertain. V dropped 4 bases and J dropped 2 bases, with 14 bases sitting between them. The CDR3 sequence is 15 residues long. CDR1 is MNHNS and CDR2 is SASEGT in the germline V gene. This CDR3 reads CASSGMGSPQETQYF. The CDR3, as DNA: TGTGCCAGCAGTGGGATGGGGTCCCCACAAGAGACCCAGTACTTC.

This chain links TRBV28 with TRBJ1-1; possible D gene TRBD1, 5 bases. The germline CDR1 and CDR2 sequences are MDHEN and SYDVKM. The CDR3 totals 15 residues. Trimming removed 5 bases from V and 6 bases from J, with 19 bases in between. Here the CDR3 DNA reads TGTGCCAGCAGTAACTACCCCAGGGAAAGTTCTGAAGCTTTCTTT. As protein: CASSNYPRESSEAFF.

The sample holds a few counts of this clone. Here the CDR3 reads CASGLRGVGYTF. Written as DNA, the CDR3 is TGTGCTAGTGGTTTGAGGGGGGTTGGCTACACCTTC. The V gene is TRBV12-5, the J gene TRBJ1-2; possible D gene TRBD1, 6 bases. Germline CDR1 reads LGHNT; CDR2 reads FRNRAP. There are 12 residues in the CDR3. The V and J ends lost 2 bases and 7 bases respectively, with 8 bases between them.

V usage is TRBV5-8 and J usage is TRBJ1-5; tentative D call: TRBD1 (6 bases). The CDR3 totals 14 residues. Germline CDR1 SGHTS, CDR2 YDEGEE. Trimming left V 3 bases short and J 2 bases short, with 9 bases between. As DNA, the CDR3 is TGTGCCAGCAGCTACAGGGATGGCAATCAGCCCCAGCATTTT. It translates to CASSYRDGNQPQHF.

The CDR3 DNA sequence: TGTGCCAGTAGTATGGTCGGGGGGGGCACCGGGGAGCTGTTTTTT. Its translation: CASSMVGGGTGELFF. V and J are TRBV19 and TRBJ2-2, with 8 bases aligning to TRBD2. Germline V CDR1 and CDR2: LNHDA, SQIVND (reference sequence). Trimming at V came to 3 bases and at J to 4 bases, leaving 4 bases not matched to a gene. This CDR3 is built from 15 residues.

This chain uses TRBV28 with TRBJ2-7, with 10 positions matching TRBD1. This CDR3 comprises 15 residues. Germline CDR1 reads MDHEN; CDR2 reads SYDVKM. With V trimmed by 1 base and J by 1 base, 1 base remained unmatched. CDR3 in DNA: TGTGCCAGCAGTTTATTGGGACAGGGGTCCTACGAGCAGTACTTC. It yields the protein CASSLLGQGSYEQYF.

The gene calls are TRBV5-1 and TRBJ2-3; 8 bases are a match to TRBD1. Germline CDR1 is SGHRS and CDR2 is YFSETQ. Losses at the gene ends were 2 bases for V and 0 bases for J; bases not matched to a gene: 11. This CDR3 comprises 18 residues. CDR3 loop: CASSFSGGGSASTDTQYF. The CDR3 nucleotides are TGCGCCAGCAGCTTCTCAGGGGGCGGGTCGGCTAGCACAGATACGCAGTATTTT. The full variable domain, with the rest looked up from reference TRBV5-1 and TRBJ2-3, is KAGVTQTPRYLIKTRGQQVTLSCSPISGHRSVSWYQQTPGQGLQFLFEYFSETQRNKGNFPGRFSGRQFSNSRSEMNVSTLELGDSALYLCASSFSGGGSASTDTQYFGPGTRLTVL.